Described below is a single TCR beta chain sequence and its context. The repertoire was sequenced with immunoSEQ multiplex PCR; TCRdb's copy has only in-frame clones and lacks some. This repertoire shows 95,000 to 150,000 clones, just over 90% found once; its top ten account for more than 0.15%. The CDR3 contains 15 residues. V lost 5 bases to trimming and J lost 6 bases; unmatched junction nucleotides: 10. Germline assignment: CDR1 LNHDA and CDR2 SQIVND (reference sequence). The record originates from a study of OX40 agonist ivuxolimab in advanced cancers. Study-wide background: Patients received intravenous ivuxolimab every 2 weeks at 0.01 to 10 mg/kg. The mean age was 60 years, ranging from 23 to 79, with approximately 85% of participants male.

V gene TRBV19 combines with J gene TRBJ1-1, with 9 bases aligning to TRBD1. The TCR originated in an adult with an advanced solid tumor such as melanoma, head and neck, liver or kidney cancer. The sequenced sample was CD4+ or CD8+ T cells sorted from blood, obtained in a trial of the OX40 agonist ivuxolimab. The CDR3 spells CASSSLGTGYAEAFF. CDR3 DNA: TGTGCCAGTAGTTCTCTCGGGACAGGGTACGCTGAAGCTTTCTTT.